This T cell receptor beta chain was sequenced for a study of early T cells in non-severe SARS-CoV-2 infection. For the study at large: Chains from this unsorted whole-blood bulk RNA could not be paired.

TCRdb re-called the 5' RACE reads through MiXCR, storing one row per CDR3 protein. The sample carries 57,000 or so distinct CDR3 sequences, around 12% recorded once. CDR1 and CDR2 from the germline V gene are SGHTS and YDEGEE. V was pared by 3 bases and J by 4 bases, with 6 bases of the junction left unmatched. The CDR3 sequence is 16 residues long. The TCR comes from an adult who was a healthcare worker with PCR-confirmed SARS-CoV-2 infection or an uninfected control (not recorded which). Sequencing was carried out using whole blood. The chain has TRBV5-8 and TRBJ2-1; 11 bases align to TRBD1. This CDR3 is CASSYRDRGRYNEQFF. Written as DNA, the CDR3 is TGTGCCAGCAGCTACCGGGACAGGGGGAGATACAATGAGCAGTTCTTC.